The rows below give T cell receptor beta chains drawn from one sample of a study of cytomegalovirus exposure and HLA in healthy donors. Assay used: immunoSEQ multiplex PCR; TCRdb lists only in-frame clones, some missing. The data contain about 240,000 clones, 70% to 90% of them singletons. The sequencing input was PBMCs. The receptors originated from a woman aged 25 to 39 in good health and CMV-seropositive. The CDR3 runs from the conserved cysteine through the conserved F or W. A D gene is named only where the DNA matches it firmly. Size values are once, few and many counts, or a class for expanded clones, and some rows have none.

V gene	D gene	clone size	J gene	CDR3 protein
TRBV4-1	.	.	TRBJ1-1	CASSHPTGNTEAFF
TRBV5-4	TRBD2	.	TRBJ2-7	CASSLGLAGGDFSYEQYF
TRBV18	.	.	TRBJ2-5	CASSPLGAAQKTQYF
TRBV7-9	.	.	TRBJ1-2	CASSFDTNYGYTF
TRBV13	.	.	TRBJ2-2	CASSLTGVATGELFF
TRBV7-8	TRBD1	.	TRBJ2-5	CASSLWDRARETQYF
TRBV13	.	.	TRBJ2-7	CASSLGRGSSYEQYF
TRBV14	TRBD1	.	TRBJ1-2	CASSQYRGTDNYGYTF
TRBV9	TRBD2	.	TRBJ2-1	CASSPPTSGTPYNEQFF
TRBV6-1	.	.	TRBJ1-2	CASRQDRTYGYTF
TRBV30	TRBD2	.	TRBJ2-7	CAWSVLAGVIPYEQYF
TRBV6-5	.	few	TRBJ1-1	CASRRQPNTEAFF
TRBV11-3	.	.	TRBJ2-2	CASSLGGGLPPNAGELFF
TRBV4-1	TRBD2	.	TRBJ2-1	CASSQVREAREDYNEQFF
TRBV6-1	TRBD2	few	TRBJ2-7	CASRAGVGYEQYF
TRBV5-4	.	.	TRBJ1-5	CASSFYGNQPQHF
TRBV6-5	TRBD1	.	TRBJ1-1	CASSPRDRVSEAFF
TRBV6-5	TRBD1	few	TRBJ1-1	CASSRQGWTEAFF
TRBV7-6	TRBD1	.	TRBJ1-2	CASSLSPDRVFYGYTF
TRBV19	.	.	TRBJ2-7	CASSITGWPYEQYF
TRBV4-1	TRBD2	.	TRBJ2-4	CASSQGRGTSELAKNIQYF
TRBV4-2	.	.	TRBJ2-5	CASSQDNRKLSQETQYF
TRBV5-1	TRBD1	.	TRBJ2-7	CASSFTGQGNYEQYF
TRBV5-4	.	once	TRBJ2-7	CASSLGGPGQRYEQYF
TRBV5-1	TRBD1	few	TRBJ1-2	CASRFGTDLAYGYTF
TRBV13	.	.	TRBJ1-1	CASTTPGFEAFF
TRBV5-6	.	.	TRBJ1-1	CASSRTGQRTEAFF
TRBV7-2	TRBD2	few	TRBJ2-4	CASSLEEGGNIQYF
TRBV13	TRBD1	.	TRBJ2-6	CASSLGGTGLSGANVLTF
TRBV29-1	TRBD1	.	TRBJ1-4	CSVPGTGNEKLFF